A single T cell receptor (beta chain) is shown here with its context. Original analysis: Amplified reference gene primers provided the basis for estimating nucleated cell counts. This table comes from immunoSEQ multiplex PCR, and its TCRdb copy is limited to in-frame clones, with some not included. V, J and clone size derive from that table, while D and trimming were established from the DNA sequence. The profile covers tens of thousands of clones, with around nine tenths appearing a single time and about 8% taken by the ten largest. The data were obtained in a study of blood T cell repertoires in COVID-19. Background on the study: The analysed material was cDNA or gDNA that came from T cells, B-cell-depleted T cells, or PBMCs.

CDR1 MNHNY and CDR2 SVGAGI come from the germline V gene (reference sequence). CDR3 length: 14 residues. V lost 0 bases, J lost 11 bases, and 16 bases lay in between. Source material: peripheral blood. The rearrangement joins TRBV6-6 to TRBJ1-1; D is undetermined. The clonotype comes from a man between 65 and 80 years old with active or convalescent COVID-19. CDR3 amino acids: CASSYSRGNLRAFF. For the CDR3, the DNA is TGTGCCAGCAGTTACTCGAGAGGGAACTTGCGGGCTTTCTTT.